Listed here are 29 T cell receptor beta chains from one sample, sequenced in a study of T cell repertoires in cytomegalovirus infection. TCRdb reanalysed the reads using MiXCR and keeps one entry per CDR3 protein. The sample contains 160,000 or so distinct CDR3 sequences, approximately 17% of which appear only once. Sequenced input: CD8+ T cells from PBMCs. The receptor set was obtained from a human donor in good health (CMV status not recorded). Some clones in this sample may be carry-over from other donors' samples.

This rearrangement joins TRBV6-5 to TRBJ2-2; 8 bases are shared with TRBD1. With V trimmed by 7 bases and J by 6 bases, 7 bases remained unmatched. In germline, CDR1 is MNHEY, CDR2 SVGAGI. The CDR3 loop spans 14 amino acids. The CDR3 here is CASTKTGEAGELFF. The DNA of the CDR3 is TGTGCCAGCACTAAGACAGGGGAGGCCGGGGAGCTGTTTTTT.

This chain connects TRBV11-2 to TRBJ2-7; 8 bases fit TRBD1. The CDR3 covers 15 residues. J lost 0 bases, V lost 3 bases, and 4 bases had no gene match. Germline V gene data show CDR1 as SGHAT and CDR2 as FQNNGV. The CDR3, as DNA: TGTGCCAGCAGCTTGACAGGGGCGAGCTCCTACGAGCAGTACTTC. Its protein is CASSLTGASSYEQYF.

This sequence joins TRBV12-3 or TRBV12-4 and TRBJ1-2; a weak D match, TRBD1 (5 bases). V lost 6 bases and J 6 bases, leaving 14 bases between the germline ends. This CDR3 contains 13 residues. The CDR3 DNA reads TGTGCCAGCAGGATGGGGAGGGGCAATGGCTACACCTTC. It yields the protein CASRMGRGNGYTF.

This clonotype was observed at least ten times. The rearrangement joins TRBV7-8 to TRBJ2-7, with 7 bases matching TRBD1. The CDR3 contains 13 residues. Per germline, CDR1 SGHVS and CDR2 FQNEAQ. Trimming cost V 4 bases and J 2 bases; bases outside gene matches: 2. CDR3 coding DNA: TGTGCCAGCAGCTGGGACAGCCCCTACGAGCAGTACTTC. Its translation is CASSWDSPYEQYF.

This chain joins TRBV7-6 and TRBJ2-5, with D perhaps TRBD1 or TRBD2 (6 bases each). V gave up 7 bases and J gave up 2 bases, with 35 bases separating them. This CDR3 region has 21 residues. The germline V gene has CDR1 SGHVS and CDR2 FNYEAQ. CDR3 sequence reads: CASILRIREYGRGGGQETQYF. The CDR3 DNA follows: TGTGCCAGCATCCTTCGGATCCGGGAGTACGGCAGGGGCGGTGGGCAAGAGACCCAGTACTTC.

This clonotype was detected only a few times. The V gene is TRBV14, the J gene TRBJ2-3; 9 nucleotides match TRBD2. This CDR3 has 18 amino acids. Per the germline V gene, CDR1 is SGHDN and CDR2 is FVKESK. Unmatched junction bases numbered 13, after V lost 3 bases and J lost 3 bases. CDR3 amino acids: CASSHLSIAGEVTDTQYF. CDR3 nucleotide sequence: TGTGCCAGCAGCCATTTATCGATAGCGGGAGAGGTAACAGATACGCAGTATTTT.

In its sample, this clonotype was seen a few times. The genes are TRBV6-5 and TRBJ1-6; unclear D gene. The CDR3 spans 18 residues. Looked up from germline, CDR1 is MNHEY and CDR2 is SVGAGI. V dropped 2 bases and J dropped 0 bases, with 14 bases sitting between them. The CDR3 DNA sequence: TGTGCCAGCAGTTACGCCGACCCGCGGAGCTCCTATAATTCACCCCTCCACTTT. Its translation is CASSYADPRSSYNSPLHF.

V usage is TRBV28 and J usage is TRBJ1-5; D gene ambiguous. Germline CDR1 is MDHEN and CDR2 is SYDVKM. This CDR3 has 16 residues. Trimming stripped 4 bases from V and 6 bases from J, with 19 bases between. CDR3 protein: CASSSSTGRVVQPQHF. The CDR3 nucleotides are TGTGCCAGCAGTTCCAGTACCGGGAGGGTGGTTCAGCCCCAGCATTTT.

In DNA, the CDR3 is TGTGCCAGCAGCAGGTCTCGCCCCCCTGGCACGCAGTATTTT. Its translation is CASSRSRPPGTQYF. The chain has TRBV7-9 and TRBJ2-3; D unclear. Per germline, CDR1 SEHNR and CDR2 FQNEAQ (reference sequence). The V gene lost 5 bases and the J gene lost 9 bases, with 18 bases spanning the gap. The CDR3 has 14 residues.

This clonotype was recorded a few times. The CDR3 loop reads CAIGRGDYGYTF. The CDR3 region has the DNA TGTGCCATCGGGCGGGGGGACTATGGCTACACCTTC. The genes are TRBV6-6 and TRBJ1-2; TRBD1 might be the D (5 bases). Germline CDR1 and CDR2: MNHNY and SVGAGI (reference sequence). Trimming left V 10 bases short and J 3 bases short, with 12 bases between. The CDR3 sequence is 12 residues long.

The chain links TRBV19 to TRBJ1-1; no clear D gene. V was clipped by 0 bases and J by 1 base, with 9 bases between them. The CDR3 runs to 15 residues. Looked up from germline, CDR1 is LNHDA and CDR2 is SQIVND (reference sequence). The CDR3 is CASSIDLYGNTEAFF. CDR3 sequence (DNA): TGTGCCAGTAGTATAGATCTTTACGGGAACACTGAAGCTTTCTTT.

The chain employs TRBV7-2 and TRBJ1-5; D may be TRBD1 (6 bases). From germline, CDR1 is SGHTA and CDR2 FQGNSA. V was shortened by 1 base and J by 1 base, with 8 bases between the two germline ends. The CDR3 loop spans 15 amino acids. CDR3 in DNA: TGTGCCAGCAGCTTAGGCGGGACAAGCAATCAGCCCCAGCATTTT. As protein: CASSLGGTSNQPQHF.

This clonotype has more than one count but fewer than ten. V is TRBV14 and J is TRBJ2-1, with unresolved D. This CDR3 contains 14 residues. CDR1 SGHDN and CDR2 FVKESK come from the germline V gene. V was cut by 2 bases and J by 8 bases, with 13 bases left in between. The CDR3 sequence is CASSQPELAYEQFF. CDR3 nucleotides: TGTGCCAGCAGCCAACCGGAGCTGGCGTATGAGCAGTTCTTC.

This clonotype was seen a few times. The chain recombines TRBV6-2 or TRBV6-3 with TRBJ2-7; 7 bases match TRBD1. Germline trimming cut 6 bases from V and 4 bases from J; bases unmatched to any gene: 9. There are 14 residues in the CDR3. Germline lookup yields CDR1 MNHEY and CDR2 SVGEGT. In DNA form, the CDR3 reads TGTGCCAGCAGACCGCCGGGACAGACTTACGAGCAGTACTTC. Its protein is CASRPPGQTYEQYF.

The rearrangement uses TRBV25-1 and TRBJ1-2, with D possibly TRBD1 on 5 matching bases. The CDR3 length is 16 residues. Trimming left V 6 bases short and J 8 bases short, with 25 bases between. Germline-derived CDR1 and CDR2 are MGHDK and SYGVNS. As DNA, the CDR3 is TGTGCCAGCAGCGGAGCCTCAGGGAGCCCTTTCCTGGGCTACACCTTC. The encoded protein is CASSGASGSPFLGYTF.

This clonotype was seen repeatedly, ten times or more. V gene TRBV7-9 combines with J gene TRBJ2-1; TRBD1 is a possible D gene (5 bases). The germline CDR1 and CDR2 sequences are SEHNR and FQNEAQ (reference sequence). The CDR3 is made up of 13 amino acids. V was trimmed by 5 bases and J by 5 bases, leaving 10 bases between them. CDR3 bases: TGTGCCAGCAGCCCCTTAGGGGACAATGAGCAGTTCTTC. Amino acid sequence: CASSPLGDNEQFF.

The V call is TRBV7-9, the J call TRBJ1-2, with D unclear. CDR3 size: 12 residues. Trimming pared 3 bases from V and 4 bases from J, leaving 6 bases between. Germline assignment: CDR1 SEHNR and CDR2 FQNEAQ (reference sequence). This CDR3 reads CASSLVGYGYTF. In nucleotides, the CDR3 is TGTGCCAGCAGCTTGGTAGGCTATGGCTACACCTTC.

This clonotype was recorded a few times. The V gene is TRBV12-3 or TRBV12-4, the J gene TRBJ2-1; D is perhaps TRBD1 or TRBD2 (5 bases each). V gave up 4 bases and J gave up 6 bases, with 19 bases separating them. This CDR3 comprises 16 residues. CDR3 sequence reads: CASSYPPGTAGNEQFF. The CDR3 DNA sequence: TGTGCCAGCAGTTATCCCCCCGGGACGGCGGGCAATGAGCAGTTCTTC.

CDR3 coding DNA: TGTGCCAGCAGTTACGACAGACTCTCCTACGAGCAGTACTTC. Translated, it gives CASSYDRLSYEQYF. The chain is built from TRBV6-5 and TRBJ2-7, with D tentatively TRBD1 (5 bases). The germline V gene has CDR1 MNHEY and CDR2 SVGAGI. Trimming took 2 bases from V and 0 from J, leaving 8 bases between them. The CDR3 covers 14 residues.

V and J are TRBV20-1 and TRBJ2-2; no definite D call. V lost 5 bases, J lost 6 bases, and 7 bases lay in between. CDR1 is DFQATT and CDR2 is SNEGSKA in the germline V gene (reference sequence). CDR3 length equals 11 residues. The CDR3, as DNA: TGCAGTGCTCGCAGACCCGGGGAGCTGTTTTTT. Translation gives CSARRPGELFF.

The rearrangement links TRBV7-9 to TRBJ2-1, with no clear D. CDR1 and CDR2 (germline): SEHNR, FQNEAQ (reference sequence). V was shortened by 5 bases and J by 6 bases, with 17 bases between the two germline ends. The CDR3 length is 15 residues. DNA for the CDR3: TGTGCCAGCAGCCCTGCCGGTGGTCCCAGCAATGAGCAGTTCTTC. This gives the protein CASSPAGGPSNEQFF. The variable domain in full, with the rest retrieved from reference TRBV7-9 and TRBJ2-1, is DTGVSQNPRHKITKRGQNVTFRCDPISEHNRLYWYRQTLGQGPEFLTYFQNEAQLEKSRLLSDRFSAERPKGSFSTLEIQRTEQGDSAMYLCASSPAGGPSNEQFFGPGTRLTVL.

The chain couples TRBV4-1 to TRBJ2-1; TRBD2 matches at 7 bases. CDR3 length: 16 residues. Germline V CDR1 and CDR2: MGHRA, YSYEKL. The J segment lost 6 bases and the V segment lost 0 bases, leaving 8 bases of the junction unmatched. CDR3 loop: CASSQDKTGGRNEQFF. In DNA form, the CDR3 reads TGCGCCAGCAGCCAAGATAAAACGGGGGGACGCAATGAGCAGTTCTTC.

Ten or more counts support this clonotype. The chain couples TRBV7-2 to TRBJ2-7; 7 bases fit TRBD1. CDR1 is SGHTA and CDR2 is FQGNSA in the germline V gene. CDR3 length equals 18 residues. Trimming at V came to 5 bases and at J to 0 bases, leaving 16 bases not matched to a gene. CDR3 amino acids: CASSRRLDPRGSSYEQYF. The CDR3 coding sequence is TGTGCCAGCAGCCGACGCTTAGACCCCAGGGGGAGCTCCTACGAGCAGTACTTC.

The gene calls are TRBV29-1 and TRBJ1-2; tentative D call: TRBD1 (5 bases). V lost 0 bases and J 8 bases, leaving 13 bases between the germline ends. Germline values: CDR1 SQVTM, CDR2 ANQGSEA. The CDR3 has 13 amino acids. The CDR3 DNA reads TGCAGCGTTGAAGAGGGGCCTCGGCGGGGCTACACCTTC. Its translation: CSVEEGPRRGYTF. Full variable domain (remainder filled in from reference TRBV29-1 and TRBJ1-2): SAVISQKPSRDICQRGTSLTIQCQVDSQVTMMFWYRQQPGQSLTLIATANQGSEATYESGFVIDKFPISRPNLTFSTLTVSNMSPEDSSIYLCSVEEGPRRGYTFGSGTRLTVV.

This chain uses TRBV25-1 with TRBJ2-1; 12 bases map to TRBD1. CDR1 and CDR2 (germline): MGHDK, SYGVNS. The CDR3 sequence is 14 residues long. Trimming took 10 bases from V and 9 from J; bases not matched to a gene: 10. The CDR3 sequence: CATLGTGGRGEQFF. In DNA, the CDR3 is TGTGCCACCCTAGGGACAGGGGGCCGAGGTGAGCAGTTCTTC.

This chain links TRBV11-2 with TRBJ1-5; 8 bases match TRBD1. CDR1 and CDR2 from the germline V gene are SGHAT and FQNNGV. The CDR3 is 15 residues long. J was trimmed by 5 bases and V by 5 bases; bases with no gene match: 8. For the CDR3, the DNA is TGTGCCAGCAGCCGGACGACAGGGGCCTATCAGCCCCAGCATTTT. Protein: CASSRTTGAYQPQHF. The full variable domain, rest sourced from reference TRBV11-2 and TRBJ1-5, is EAGVAQSPRYKIIEKRQSVAFWCNPISGHATLYWYQQILGQGPKLLIQFQNNGVVDDSQLPKDRFSAERLKGVDSTLKIQPAKLEDSAVYLCASSRTTGAYQPQHFGDGTRLSIL.

For the CDR3, the DNA is TGTGCCAGCAGCTCGACAGGGGGCAAAACAGATACGCAGTATTTT. Translated, it gives CASSSTGGKTDTQYF. This chain joins TRBV7-3 and TRBJ2-3; TRBD1 aligns across 10 bases. The CDR3 runs to 15 residues. Germline V CDR1 and CDR2: SGHTA, FQGTGA. The V segment lost 4 bases and the J segment 3 bases; nucleotides outside the gene matches: 4.

In this sample, this clonotype turned up many times. The chain uses TRBV7-2 and TRBJ1-1; D is uncertain. The CDR3 is made up of 14 amino acids. Germline CDR1 is SGHTA and CDR2 is FQGNSA. Trimming stripped 1 base from V and 0 bases from J, with 6 bases between. CDR3 region: CASSLGPMNTEAFF. Written as DNA, the CDR3 is TGTGCCAGCAGCTTAGGACCGATGAACACTGAAGCTTTCTTT. Complete variable domain (other parts from reference TRBV7-2 and TRBJ1-1): GAGVSQSPSNKVTEKGKDVELRCDPISGHTALYWYRQSLGQGLEFLIYFQGNSAPDKSGLPSDRFSAERTGGSVSTLTIQRTQQEDSAVYLCASSLGPMNTEAFFGQGTRLTVV.

This rearrangement joins TRBV29-1 to TRBJ2-1; tentatively, D is TRBD2 (5 bases). Germline CDR1 and CDR2: SQVTM and ANQGSEA. This CDR3 comprises 13 residues. The germline V and J ends were trimmed by 2 bases and 8 bases, with 13 bases remaining between them. The CDR3 sequence: CSVEPLGDDEQFF. CDR3 sequence (DNA): TGCAGCGTTGAACCCCTGGGAGACGATGAGCAGTTCTTC.